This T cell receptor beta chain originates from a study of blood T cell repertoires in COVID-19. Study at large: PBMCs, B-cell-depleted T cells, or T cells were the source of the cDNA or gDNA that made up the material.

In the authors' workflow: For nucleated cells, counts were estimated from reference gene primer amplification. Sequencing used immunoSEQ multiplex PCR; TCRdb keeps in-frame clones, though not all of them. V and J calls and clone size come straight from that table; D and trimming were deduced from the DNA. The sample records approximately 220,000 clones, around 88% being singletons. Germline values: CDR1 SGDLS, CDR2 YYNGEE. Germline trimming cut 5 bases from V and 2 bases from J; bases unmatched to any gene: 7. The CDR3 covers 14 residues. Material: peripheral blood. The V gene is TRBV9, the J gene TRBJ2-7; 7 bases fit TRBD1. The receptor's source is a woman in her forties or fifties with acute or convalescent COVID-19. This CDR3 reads CASSVTGTAYEQYF. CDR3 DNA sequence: TGTGCCAGCAGTGTTACCGGGACAGCCTACGAGCAGTACTTC.